The 20 T cell receptor beta chains in this list originate from one sample, sequenced in a study of cytomegalovirus exposure and HLA in healthy donors. A multiplex PCR was run with 60 Vbeta primers and 13 Jbeta primers. TCRdb keeps only in-frame clones here, not all; method: immunoSEQ multiplex PCR. The data contain roughly 130,000 clones, 65% to 90% of them singletons. Sequenced material: PBMCs. These receptors originate from a girl aged 2 to 10 in good health and CMV-seronegative.

This clone was detected only a few times. The chain joins TRBV4-2 to TRBJ1-5; the D gene is possibly TRBD1 (5 bases). This CDR3 spans 15 amino acids. V lost 1 base to trimming and J lost 6 bases, with 13 bases between them. Germline V gene sequence: CDR1 LGHNA, CDR2 YNFKEQ. In nucleotides, the CDR3 is TGTGCCAGCAGCCAAGCAACAGGAAGGGGTCAGCCCCAGCATTTT. Translation: CASSQATGRGQPQHF.

The chain carries TRBV28 and TRBJ2-7, with TRBD2 matching over 9 bases. Germline CDR1 reads MDHEN; CDR2 reads SYDVKM. The CDR3 covers 15 residues. Trimming cost V 4 bases and J 5 bases; bases outside gene matches: 9. The CDR3 spells CASSSSGTSWDEQYF. The CDR3 bases are TGTGCCAGCAGTTCCTCCGGGACTAGCTGGGACGAGCAGTACTTC. Drawing the rest from reference TRBV28 and TRBJ2-7, the complete variable domain is DVKVTQSSRYLVKRTGEKVFLECVQDMDHENMFWYRQDPGLGLRLIYFSYDVKMKEKGDIPEGYSVSREKKERFSLILESASTNQTSMYLCASSSSGTSWDEQYFGPGTRLTVT.

This sequence joins TRBV11-2 and TRBJ2-7; 11 bases match TRBD2. The CDR3 contains 18 residues. Germline CDR1 SGHAT, CDR2 FQNNGV. The junction had 11 bases not matched to a gene; V was cut back by 0 bases and J by 4 bases. CDR3 amino acids: CASSLDQGTSGLNYEQYF. In DNA, the CDR3 is TGTGCCAGCAGCTTAGACCAAGGGACTAGCGGTCTAAATTACGAGCAGTACTTC.

This rearrangement joins TRBV29-1 to TRBJ2-5; 9 nucleotides match TRBD2. Germline loops: CDR1 SQVTM, CDR2 ANQGSEA. This CDR3 contains 14 residues. The CDR3 region has the DNA TGCAGTTCTTCCGCGGGGGGGATTTCTGAGACCCAGTACTTC. Translating it yields CSSSAGGISETQYF. The full variable domain, completed using reference TRBV29-1 and TRBJ2-5, is SAVISQKPSRDICQRGTSLTIQCQVDSQVTMMFWYRQQPGQSLTLIATANQGSEATYESGFVIDKFPISRPNLTFSTLTVSNMSPEDSSIYLCSSSAGGISETQYFGPGTRLLVL.

The J gene is TRBJ1-2, the V gene TRBV19, with D possibly matching TRBD1 (5 bases). Between the trimmed V and J ends, which lost 5 bases and 7 bases, there was a span of 14 bases. CDR3 length: 13 amino acids. The germline V gene encodes CDR1 LNHDA and CDR2 SQIVND (reference sequence). The CDR3 bases are TGTGCCAGTAGTGCAGGGATTGAGGTTGGCTACACCTTC. Amino acid sequence: CASSAGIEVGYTF. Full variable domain (remainder filled in from reference TRBV19 and TRBJ1-2): DGGITQSPKYLFRKEGQNVTLSCEQNLNHDAMYWYRQDPGQGLRLIYYSQIVNDFQKGDIAEGYSVSREKKESFPLTVTSAQKNPTAFYLCASSAGIEVGYTFGSGTRLTVV.

The V call is TRBV28, the J call TRBJ1-2; TRBD1 aligns across 7 bases. The CDR3 has 13 amino acids. With V trimmed by 5 bases and J by 4 bases, 4 bases remained unmatched. CDR1 MDHEN and CDR2 SYDVKM come from the germline V gene. The CDR3 protein is CASSTGTVYGYTF. The CDR3 DNA is TGTGCCAGCAGTACCGGGACAGTCTATGGCTACACCTTC.

This clone was observed many times. The CDR3 DNA reads as TGTGCCAGTAGTATCCAGAACAGGGGTCCCCAAGAGACCCAGTACTTC. It yields the protein CASSIQNRGPQETQYF. The chain links TRBV19 to TRBJ2-5, with 7 bases that match TRBD1. Trimming took 3 bases from V and 1 from J; bases not matched to a gene: 8. This CDR3 contains 16 residues. Germline assignment: CDR1 LNHDA and CDR2 SQIVND (reference sequence).

This clone was recorded only once. The rearrangement uses TRBV2 and TRBJ2-4; D possibly corresponds to TRBD1 (6 bases). Germline V CDR1 and CDR2: SNHLY, FYNNEI. The germline V and J ends were trimmed by 6 bases and 0 bases, with 12 bases remaining between them. This CDR3 contains 15 residues. This CDR3 is CASRTQGLAKNIQYF. The CDR3 DNA reads as TGTGCCAGCAGGACCCAGGGGTTAGCCAAAAACATTCAGTACTTC. Based on the CDR3 plus reference TRBV2 and TRBJ2-4, the full variable domain is EPEVTQTPSHQVTQMGQEVILRCVPISNHLYFYWYRQILGQKVEFLVSFYNNEISEKSEIFDDQFSVERPDGSNFTLKIRSTKLEDSAMYFCASRTQGLAKNIQYFGAGTRLSVL.

This clone was counted once. This chain joins TRBV23-1 and TRBJ1-5; 9 bases align to TRBD1. TRBV23-1 is marked as an open reading frame, function uncertain. This CDR3 spans 18 amino acids. Germline trimming cut 4 bases from V and 2 bases from J; bases unmatched to any gene: 12. Here the CDR3 DNA reads TGCGCCAGCAGTCCCGCTGCCCGACGGACAGGGGGCAATCAGCCCCAGCATTTT. This sequence encodes CASSPAARRTGGNQPQHF.

The V call is TRBV19, the J call TRBJ1-2, with D perhaps matching TRBD1 (6 bases). This CDR3 spans 14 amino acids. Germline V CDR1 and CDR2: LNHDA, SQIVND (reference sequence). V was shortened by 5 bases and J by 3 bases, with 13 bases between the two germline ends. This chain's CDR3 is CASSATPGDYGYTF. The CDR3 nucleotides read TGTGCCAGTAGTGCGACCCCAGGGGACTATGGCTACACCTTC.

In its sample, this clone was seen once. The chain is built from TRBV5-4 and TRBJ2-1, with 9 positions matching TRBD1. The CDR3 has 18 amino acids. Trimming cost V 1 base and J 1 base; bases outside gene matches: 9. Per germline, CDR1 SGHNT and CDR2 YYREEE (reference sequence). This CDR3 is CASSLPTQGAFSYNEQFF. Here the CDR3 DNA reads TGTGCCAGCAGCTTGCCGACACAGGGGGCTTTTTCCTACAATGAGCAGTTCTTC.

The rearrangement joins TRBV28 to TRBJ2-7; D may be TRBD1 (5 bases). Trimming pared 6 bases from V and 3 bases from J, leaving 12 bases between. The V gene's germline CDR1 is MDHEN and CDR2 SYDVKM. This CDR3 is 13 amino acids long. The CDR3 bases are TGTGCCAGCAGGGGTGGGGCATTCTACGAGCAGTACTTC. Its translation: CASRGGAFYEQYF.

This clone was counted only a few times. This CDR3 is also generated by other DNA sequences in the sample. The V and J genes are TRBV7-3 and TRBJ1-5; 7 bases line up with TRBD1. V lost 5 bases and J lost 6; bases outside the gene matches: 4. This CDR3 comprises 13 residues. CDR1 and CDR2 (germline): SGHTA, FQGTGA. The CDR3 bases are TGTGCCAGCAGCCCCCAGGGGGGTCAGCCCCAGCATTTT. Translating gives CASSPQGGQPQHF.

V gene TRBV28 combines with J gene TRBJ1-2, with D tentatively TRBD1 (6 bases). The CDR3 runs 14 residues. Germline loops: CDR1 MDHEN, CDR2 SYDVKM. The V gene lost 3 bases and the J gene lost 4 bases, with 12 bases spanning the gap. CDR3 sequence reads: CASSFPRQVYGYTF. In nucleotides, the CDR3 is TGTGCCAGCAGTTTCCCCAGACAGGTCTATGGCTACACCTTC.

The chain is built from TRBV2 and TRBJ1-2, with D tentatively TRBD1 (6 bases). CDR1 and CDR2 from the germline V gene are SNHLY and FYNNEI. V gave up 3 bases and J gave up 7 bases, with 9 bases separating them. This CDR3 is built from 12 residues. CDR3 in DNA: TGTGCCAGCAGTGACTGGACAGTTGGCTACACCTTC. Its protein is CASSDWTVGYTF.

This chain links TRBV5-4 with TRBJ2-5; 9 bases agree with TRBD1. CDR1 and CDR2 from the germline V gene are SGHNT and YYREEE (reference sequence). Germline trimming cut 4 bases from V and 5 bases from J; bases unmatched to any gene: 6. The CDR3 runs 14 residues. In DNA form, the CDR3 reads TGTGCCAGCAGCCCAGGACAGGGGTGGGAGACCCAGTACTTC. Translating it yields CASSPGQGWETQYF.

This clone has a handful of counts. The CDR3 spells CASSKGKTGYGYTF. CDR3 DNA sequence: TGTGCCAGCAGCAAAGGTAAGACAGGCTATGGCTACACCTTC. The chain couples TRBV21-1 to TRBJ1-2; TRBD1, as called in the table, went unchecked against the DNA. TRBV21-1 is marked as a pseudogene. This CDR3 comprises 14 residues.

CDR3 sequence reads: CASSPGGNYGYTF. CDR3 DNA sequence: TGTGCCAGCTCACCAGGGGGGAACTATGGCTACACCTTC. The chain couples TRBV18 to TRBJ1-2; tentatively, D is TRBD1 (5 bases). This CDR3 is 13 amino acids long. Germline V gene data show CDR1 as KGHSH and CDR2 as LQKENI. The ends were cut back, 2 bases at V and 2 bases at J, with 6 bases in the middle.

The chain employs TRBV5-1 and TRBJ2-7; D remains unclear. Germline CDR1 and CDR2: SGHRS and YFSETQ. Trimming took off 4 bases at V and 2 bases at J, with 10 bases between the two ends. This CDR3 has 13 amino acids. This CDR3 is CASSPDTPYEQYF. Written as DNA, the CDR3 is TGCGCCAGCAGCCCTGACACCCCCTACGAGCAGTACTTC.

The chain links TRBV6-4 to TRBJ2-2; a possible D gene is TRBD2 (6 bases). The ends were cut back, 5 bases at V and 3 bases at J, with 16 bases in the middle. The CDR3 sequence is 16 residues long. The germline CDR1 and CDR2 sequences are MRHNA and SNTAGT. The CDR3 bases are TGTGCCAGCAGTTCGCTACCGGGAGCGTACACCGGGGAGCTGTTTTTT. Protein product: CASSSLPGAYTGELFF.